A single sample is the source of the 2 T cell receptor beta chains below, sequenced in a study of blood T cell repertoires in COVID-19. Method: immunoSEQ multiplex PCR; TCRdb's copy keeps in-frame clones and lacks some. The sample lists around 400,000 clones; about 89% were seen once. Input material: peripheral blood. These receptors came from a woman aged 60-75 years with COVID-19, enrolled during active disease.

This chain links TRBV28 with TRBJ1-4; 8 bases align to TRBD1. V lost 6 bases, J lost 7 bases, and 10 bases stayed unmatched. Germline V lookup: CDR1 MDHEN, CDR2 SYDVKM. CDR3 size: 15 residues. For the CDR3, the DNA is TGTGCCAGCAGATTACGACAGGGGAATTCTGAAAAACTGTTTTTT. The encoded protein is CASRLRQGNSEKLFF. The full variable domain, in which reference TRBV28 and TRBJ1-4 provide the parts outside the CDR3, is DVKVTQSSRYLVKRTGEKVFLECVQDMDHENMFWYRQDPGLGLRLIYFSYDVKMKEKGDIPEGYSVSREKKERFSLILESASTNQTSMYLCASRLRQGNSEKLFFGSGTQLSVL.

The chain is built from TRBV4-1 and TRBJ1-3, with a possible D match to TRBD1 (6 bases). Looked up from germline, CDR1 is MGHRA and CDR2 is YSYEKL. The V end lost 1 base, the J end lost 3 bases, and 16 bases lay between the germline ends. The CDR3 contains 17 residues. Written as DNA, the CDR3 is TGCGCCAGCAGCCAAGTGAGGGGCAGGGACATTGGAAACACCATATATTTT. Translation: CASSQVRGRDIGNTIYF.